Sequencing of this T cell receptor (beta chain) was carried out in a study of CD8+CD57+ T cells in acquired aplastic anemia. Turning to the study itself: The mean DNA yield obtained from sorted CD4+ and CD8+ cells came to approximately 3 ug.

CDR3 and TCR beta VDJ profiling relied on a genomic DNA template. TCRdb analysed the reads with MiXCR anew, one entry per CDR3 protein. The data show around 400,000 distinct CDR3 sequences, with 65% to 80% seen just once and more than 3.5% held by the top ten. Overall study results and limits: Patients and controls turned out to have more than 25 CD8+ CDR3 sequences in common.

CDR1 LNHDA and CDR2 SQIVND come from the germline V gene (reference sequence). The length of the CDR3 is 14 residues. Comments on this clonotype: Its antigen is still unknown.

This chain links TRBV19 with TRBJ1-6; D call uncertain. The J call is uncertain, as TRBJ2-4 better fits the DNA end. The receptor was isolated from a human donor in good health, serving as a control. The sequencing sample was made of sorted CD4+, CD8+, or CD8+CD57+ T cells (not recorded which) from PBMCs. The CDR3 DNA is TGTGCCAGTAGTATAGGCGCTCAAGACTCCATTCAGTACTTC. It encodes CASSIGAQDSIQYF.